This T cell receptor beta chain was recovered during a study of blood T cell repertoires in COVID-19. Background on the study: Some COVID-19 samples were acute and others convalescent; all came from the United States, Italy and Spain.

Data came from immunoSEQ multiplex PCR; TCRdb stores just in-frame clones and leaves some out. The sample lists roughly 400,000 clones, roughly nine tenths occurring once. This CDR3 contains 16 residues. V and J are TRBV21-1 and TRBJ1-1; the table names TRBD1, a call not compared with the DNA. TRBV21-1 is reported as a pseudogene. This TCR was recovered from a man younger than 45 who had recovered from COVID-19. Material for sequencing was PBMCs or T cells enriched from blood (not recorded which). The CDR3 region has the DNA TGTGCCAGCAGCAAAGCGATGGACAGGGGGGTGACTGAAGCTTTCTTT. Encoded protein: CASSKAMDRGVTEAFF.